This TCR beta chain comes out of a study of blood T cell repertoires in COVID-19. The data were produced by immunoSEQ multiplex PCR, yet TCRdb's version contains in-frame clones alone and is incomplete. The sample consists of around 72,000 clones, approximately 86% of them appearing once. The CDR3 has 12 amino acids. Germline V gene sequence: CDR1 KGHSH, CDR2 LQKENI. V lost 2 bases and J lost 11, with 12 bases in between. This receptor was identified in a woman aged 45-65 years with acute or convalescent COVID-19. Source material: peripheral blood. This chain links TRBV18 with TRBJ1-2; D gene unclear. The CDR3 sequence: CASSPDGRRYTF. CDR3 nucleotides: TGTGCCAGCTCACCAGATGGGCGTAGGTACACCTTC.